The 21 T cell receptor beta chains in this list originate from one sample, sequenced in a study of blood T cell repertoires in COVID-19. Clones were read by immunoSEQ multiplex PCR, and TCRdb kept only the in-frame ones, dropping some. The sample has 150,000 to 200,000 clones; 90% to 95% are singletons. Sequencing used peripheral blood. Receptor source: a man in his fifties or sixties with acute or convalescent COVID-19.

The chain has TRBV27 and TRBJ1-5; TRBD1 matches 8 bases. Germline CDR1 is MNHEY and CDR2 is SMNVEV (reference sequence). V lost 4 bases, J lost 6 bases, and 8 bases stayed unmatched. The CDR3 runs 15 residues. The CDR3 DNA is TGTGCCAGCAGTTCGACAGGGGATGTGGGTCAGCCCCAGCATTTT. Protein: CASSSTGDVGQPQHF.

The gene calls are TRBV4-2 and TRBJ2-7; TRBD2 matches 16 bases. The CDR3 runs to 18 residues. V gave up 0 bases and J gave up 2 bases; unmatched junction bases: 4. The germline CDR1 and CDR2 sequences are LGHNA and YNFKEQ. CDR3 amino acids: CASSQEMGLAGGTYEQYF. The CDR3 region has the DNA TGTGCCAGCAGCCAAGAGATGGGACTAGCGGGAGGGACCTACGAGCAGTACTTC.

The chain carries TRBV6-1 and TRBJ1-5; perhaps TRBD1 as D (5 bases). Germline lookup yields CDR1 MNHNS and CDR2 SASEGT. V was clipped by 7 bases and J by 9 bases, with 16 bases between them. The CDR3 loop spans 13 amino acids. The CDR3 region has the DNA TGTGCCAGCAAGGGGTCCGAGAATGCGCCCCAGCATTTT. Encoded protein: CASKGSENAPQHF.

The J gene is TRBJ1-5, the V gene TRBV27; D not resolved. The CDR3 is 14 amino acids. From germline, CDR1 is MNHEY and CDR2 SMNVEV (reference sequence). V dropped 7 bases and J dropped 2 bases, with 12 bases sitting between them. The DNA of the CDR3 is TGTGCCAGCACCCCTTTCGGGGGCAATCAGCCCCAGCATTTT. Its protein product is CASTPFGGNQPQHF.

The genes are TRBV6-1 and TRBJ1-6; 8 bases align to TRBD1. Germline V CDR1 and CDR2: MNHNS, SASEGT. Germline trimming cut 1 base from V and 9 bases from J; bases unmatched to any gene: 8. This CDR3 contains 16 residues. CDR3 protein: CASSEVRQGRGSPLHF. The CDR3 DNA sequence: TGTGCCAGCAGTGAAGTAAGACAGGGGAGAGGTTCACCCCTCCACTTT.

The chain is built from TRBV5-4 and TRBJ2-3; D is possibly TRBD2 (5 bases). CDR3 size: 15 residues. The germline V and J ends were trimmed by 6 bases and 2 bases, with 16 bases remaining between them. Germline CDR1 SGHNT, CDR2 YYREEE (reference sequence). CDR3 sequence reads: CASTIERRNTDTQYF. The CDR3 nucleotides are TGTGCCAGCACCATCGAGAGGAGGAACACAGATACGCAGTATTTT. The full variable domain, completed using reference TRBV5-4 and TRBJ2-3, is ETGVTQSPTHLIKTRGQQVTLRCSSQSGHNTVSWYQQALGQGPQFIFQYYREEENGRGNFPPRFSGLQFPNYSSELNVNALELDDSALYLCASTIERRNTDTQYFGPGTRLTVL.

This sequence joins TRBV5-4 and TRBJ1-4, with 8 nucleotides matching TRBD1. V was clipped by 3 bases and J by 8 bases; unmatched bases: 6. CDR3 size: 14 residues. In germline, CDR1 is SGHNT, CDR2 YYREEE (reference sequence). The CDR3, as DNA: TGTGCCAGCAGCTCGGGACAGGCGAACGAAAAACTGTTTTTT. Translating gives CASSSGQANEKLFF.

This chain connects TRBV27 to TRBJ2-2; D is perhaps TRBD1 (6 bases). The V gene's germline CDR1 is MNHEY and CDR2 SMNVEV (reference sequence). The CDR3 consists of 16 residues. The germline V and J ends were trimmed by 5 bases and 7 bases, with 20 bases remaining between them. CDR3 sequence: CASSPPGQGKGGELFF. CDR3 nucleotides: TGTGCCAGCAGTCCCCCAGGGCAGGGGAAGGGCGGGGAGCTGTTTTTT.

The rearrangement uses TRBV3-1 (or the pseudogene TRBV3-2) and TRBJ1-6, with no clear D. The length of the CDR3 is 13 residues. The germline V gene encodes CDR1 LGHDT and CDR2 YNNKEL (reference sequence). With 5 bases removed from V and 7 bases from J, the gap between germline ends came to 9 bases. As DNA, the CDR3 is TGTGCCAGCAGCTGGACGGGGAATTCACCCCTCCACTTT. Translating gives CASSWTGNSPLHF.

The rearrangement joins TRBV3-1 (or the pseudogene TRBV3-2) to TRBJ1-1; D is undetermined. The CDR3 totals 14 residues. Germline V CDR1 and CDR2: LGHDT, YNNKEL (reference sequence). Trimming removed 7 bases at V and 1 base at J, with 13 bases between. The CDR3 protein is CASTIKSGNTEAFF. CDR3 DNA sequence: TGTGCCAGCACAATCAAATCAGGGAACACTGAAGCTTTCTTT.

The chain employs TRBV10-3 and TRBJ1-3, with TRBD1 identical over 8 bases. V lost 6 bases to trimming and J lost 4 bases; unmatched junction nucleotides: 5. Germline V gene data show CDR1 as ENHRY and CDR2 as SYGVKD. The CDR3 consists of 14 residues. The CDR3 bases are TGTGCCATCAGCGACAGGGGCGGGGGAAACACCATATATTTT. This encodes CAISDRGGGNTIYF.

The CDR3 sequence: CASNTRSTDTQYF. CDR3 DNA: TGTGCCAGCAATACCAGAAGCACAGATACGCAGTATTTT. The chain combines TRBV9 with TRBJ2-3, with D unclear. Trimming pared 6 bases from V and 0 bases from J, leaving 8 bases between. Per the germline V gene, CDR1 is SGDLS and CDR2 is YYNGEE. CDR3 length equals 13 residues.

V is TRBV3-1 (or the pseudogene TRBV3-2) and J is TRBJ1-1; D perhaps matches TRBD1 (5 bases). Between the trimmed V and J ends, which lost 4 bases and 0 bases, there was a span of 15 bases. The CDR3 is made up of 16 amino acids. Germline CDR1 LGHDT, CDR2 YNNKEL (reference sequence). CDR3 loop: CASSPRTSYMNTEAFF. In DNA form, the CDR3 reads TGTGCCAGCAGCCCTCGGACAAGTTATATGAACACTGAAGCTTTCTTT.

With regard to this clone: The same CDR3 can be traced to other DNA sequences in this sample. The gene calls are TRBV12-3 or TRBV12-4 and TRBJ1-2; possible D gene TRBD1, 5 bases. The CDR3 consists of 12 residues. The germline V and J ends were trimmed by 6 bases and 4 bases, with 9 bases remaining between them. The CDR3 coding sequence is TGTGCCAGCAGGCAGGGAGGCTATGGCTACACCTTC. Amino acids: CASRQGGYGYTF.

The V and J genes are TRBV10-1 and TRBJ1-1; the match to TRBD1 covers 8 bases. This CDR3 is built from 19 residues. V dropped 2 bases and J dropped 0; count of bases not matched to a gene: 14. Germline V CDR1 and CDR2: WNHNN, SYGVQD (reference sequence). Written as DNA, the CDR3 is TGCGCCAGCAGTGAGGAGGGGGGTTGGGACAGGTCCATGAACACTGAAGCTTTCTTT. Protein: CASSEEGGWDRSMNTEAFF.

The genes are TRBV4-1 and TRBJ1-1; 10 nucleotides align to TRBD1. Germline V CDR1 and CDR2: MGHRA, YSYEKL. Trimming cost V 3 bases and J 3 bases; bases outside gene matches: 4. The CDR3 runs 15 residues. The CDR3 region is CASSHRGQGDTEAFF. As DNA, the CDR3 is TGCGCCAGCAGCCATCGAGGACAGGGGGACACTGAAGCTTTCTTT.

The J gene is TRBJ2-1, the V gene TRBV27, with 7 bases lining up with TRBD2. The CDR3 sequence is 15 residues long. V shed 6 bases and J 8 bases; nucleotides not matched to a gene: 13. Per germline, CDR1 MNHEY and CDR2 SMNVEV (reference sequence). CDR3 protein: CASRLPTGGHHEQFF. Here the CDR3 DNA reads TGTGCCAGCAGGCTCCCAACGGGAGGACACCATGAGCAGTTCTTC.

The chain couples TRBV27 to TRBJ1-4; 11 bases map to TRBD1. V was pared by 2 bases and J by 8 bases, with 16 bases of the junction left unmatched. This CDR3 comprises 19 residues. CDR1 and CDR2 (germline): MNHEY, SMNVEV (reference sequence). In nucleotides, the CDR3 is TGTGCCAGCAGTTTACGTTGGGACAGGGGGTCGGGGTTTTTCGAAAAACTGTTTTTT. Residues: CASSLRWDRGSGFFEKLFF.

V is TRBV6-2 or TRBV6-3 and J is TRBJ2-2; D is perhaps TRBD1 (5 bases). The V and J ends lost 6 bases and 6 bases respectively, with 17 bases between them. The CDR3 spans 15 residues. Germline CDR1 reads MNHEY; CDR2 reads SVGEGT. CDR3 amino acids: CASSFQGSRAGELFF. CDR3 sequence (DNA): TGTGCCAGCAGCTTCCAGGGCAGTAGGGCCGGGGAGCTGTTTTTT.

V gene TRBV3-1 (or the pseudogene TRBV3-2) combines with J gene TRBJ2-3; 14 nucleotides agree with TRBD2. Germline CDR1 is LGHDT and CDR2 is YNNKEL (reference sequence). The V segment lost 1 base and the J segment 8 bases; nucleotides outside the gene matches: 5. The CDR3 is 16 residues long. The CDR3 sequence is CASSQGLAGGLVTQYF. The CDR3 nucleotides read TGTGCCAGCAGCCAAGGACTAGCGGGGGGGCTTGTTACGCAGTATTTT.

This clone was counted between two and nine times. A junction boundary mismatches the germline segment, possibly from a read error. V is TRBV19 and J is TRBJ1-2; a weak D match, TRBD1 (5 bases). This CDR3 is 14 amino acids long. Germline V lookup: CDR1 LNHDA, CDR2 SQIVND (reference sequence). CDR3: CASSINGQGGQRSF. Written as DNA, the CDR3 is TGTGCCAGTAGTATAAACGGGCAGGGAGGCCAGCGTTCCTTC.